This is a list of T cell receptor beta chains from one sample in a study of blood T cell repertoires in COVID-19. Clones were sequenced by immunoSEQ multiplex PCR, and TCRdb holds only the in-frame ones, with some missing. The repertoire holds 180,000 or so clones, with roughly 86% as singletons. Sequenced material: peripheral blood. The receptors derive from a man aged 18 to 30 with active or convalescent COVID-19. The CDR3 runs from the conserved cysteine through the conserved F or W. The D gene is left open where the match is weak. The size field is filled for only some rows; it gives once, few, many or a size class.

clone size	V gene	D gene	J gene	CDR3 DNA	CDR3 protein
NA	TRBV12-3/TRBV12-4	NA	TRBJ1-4	TGTGCCAGCAGTTTAGACCCCGAGGAAAAACTGTTTTTT	CASSLDPEEKLFF
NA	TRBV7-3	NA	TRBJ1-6	TGTGCCAGCAGCATAACCCGGGAATCACCCCTCCACTTT	CASSITRESPLHF
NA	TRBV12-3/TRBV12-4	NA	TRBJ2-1	TGTGCCAGCAGCACTGAGTACAATGAGCAGTTCTTC	CASSTEYNEQFF
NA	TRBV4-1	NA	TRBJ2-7	TGCGCCAGCAGCCAAGCAAGGGGCTACGAGCAGTACTTC	CASSQARGYEQYF
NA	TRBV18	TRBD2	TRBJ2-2	TGTGCCAGCTCAGCGTCGACTAGCGCCTCATCGAACACCGGGGAGCTGTTTTTT	CASSASTSASSNTGELFF
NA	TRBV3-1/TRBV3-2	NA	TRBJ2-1	TGTGCCAGCAGCCAAGTCAGACTAGAGCCCCTATACAATGAGCAGTTCTTC	CASSQVRLEPLYNEQFF
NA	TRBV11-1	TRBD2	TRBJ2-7	TGTGCCAGCAGCTTTCGTCTAGCGGGTCTCTACGAGCAGTACTTC	CASSFRLAGLYEQYF
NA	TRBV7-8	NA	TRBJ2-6	TGTGCCAGCAGCATCCCCTGGGCCCAACCCTCTGGGGCCAACGTCCTGACTTTC	CASSIPWAQPSGANVLTF
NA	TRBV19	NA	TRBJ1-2	TGTGCCAGTAGTATAGATCGGTCCCACCTTTCTGATGGCTACACCTTC	CASSIDRSHLSDGYTF
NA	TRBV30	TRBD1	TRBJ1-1	TGTGCCTGCTTCGCCTTAGGGACAGGCCTCGAAGCTTTCTTT	CACFALGTGLEAFF
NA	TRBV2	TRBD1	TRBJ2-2	TGTGCCAGCATCAGAGGACAGGGGGATCCCGGGGAGCTGTTTTTT	CASIRGQGDPGELFF
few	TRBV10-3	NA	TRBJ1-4	TGTGCCATCAGTCAATCTTCCGGGACTGGGAATGAAAAACTGTTTTTT	CAISQSSGTGNEKLFF
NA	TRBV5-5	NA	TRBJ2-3	TGTGCCAGCAGCTTGGAACCTAGACTGACAGATACGCAGTATTTT	CASSLEPRLTDTQYF
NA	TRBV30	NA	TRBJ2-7	TGCGCCTGGCAAGGACAGACCTACGAGCAGTACTTC	CAWQGQTYEQYF
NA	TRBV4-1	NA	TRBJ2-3	TGCGCCAGCAGCCAAGATAGAATGCGCACAGATACGCAGTATTTT	CASSQDRMRTDTQYF
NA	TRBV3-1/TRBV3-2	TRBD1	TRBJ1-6	TGTGCCAGCAGCCAGGACAGGGGGAATTCACCCCTCCACTTT	CASSQDRGNSPLHF
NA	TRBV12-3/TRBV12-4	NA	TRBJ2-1	TGTGCCAGCACCCGATGGGGCGATGAGCAGTTCTTC	CASTRWGDEQFF
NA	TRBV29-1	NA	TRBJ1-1	TGCAGCGTTGTGGGGGCGCGGGACACTGAAGCTTTCTTT	CSVVGARDTEAFF
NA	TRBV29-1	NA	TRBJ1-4	TGCAGCGCGGCAGAAAGAAATGAAAAACTGTTTTTT	CSAAERNEKLFF
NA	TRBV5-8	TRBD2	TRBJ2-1	TGTGCCAGCAGCTTCCGACTAGCGGGGTTATACAATGAGCAGTTCTTC	CASSFRLAGLYNEQFF
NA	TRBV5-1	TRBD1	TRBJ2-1	TGCGCCAGCAGCGTCGGACAGGGAAACAATGAGCAGTTCTTC	CASSVGQGNNEQFF
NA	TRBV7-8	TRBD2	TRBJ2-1	TGTGCCAGCAGCTTTGAAGCGGGAGTTTCGGGGGTCGGCAATGAGCAGTTCTTC	CASSFEAGVSGVGNEQFF